This TCR beta chain was sequenced for a study of shared clonotypes between healthy human individuals. Study-level findings and limits: Among non-shared clonotypes, generation probabilities were lower than among those shared by all four donors.

Assay: immunoSEQ multiplex PCR; the TCRdb copy retains only in-frame clones and omits some. The sample consists of around 1.1 million clones, around three quarters of them appearing once. This clone was recorded once. The antigen is not known. Germline lookup yields CDR1 MNHEY and CDR2 SMNVEV (reference sequence). The CDR3 is 13 residues long. Trimming left V 11 bases short and J 0 bases short, with 14 bases between. V usage is TRBV27 and J usage is TRBJ2-7, with D perhaps matching TRBD1 or TRBD2 (6 bases each). The sequenced sample consisted of memory CD4+ T cells from PBMCs. Subset here: CD45RA-negative fraction. This sequence was found in a man between 18 and 35 years old in good health. Some clones in this sample may be carry-over from other donors' samples. CDR3 in amino acids: CAGVGGRSYEQYF. The CDR3 DNA reads TGTGCCGGTGTTGGGGGGCGCTCCTACGAGCAGTACTTC.